The 4 T cell receptor beta chains below were found in one sample sequenced in a study of blood T cell repertoires in COVID-19 (TCRdb year 2020). Library construction relied on the immunoSEQ multiplex PCR assay. The table was pulled from immuneACCESS by TCRdb, which kept in-frame rearrangements only. Such tables lose some clones; where checked, under half of the loss comes from unresolved V genes, and the rest has no known cause. The table for this sample lists roughly 260,000 clones; about 90% of them were counted only once. Jointly, the top ten make up 2.3% of the sample. Input material: peripheral blood. Receptor source: a woman between 50 and 59 years old with acute or convalescent COVID-19.

This clone has just a few counts. V is TRBV9 and J is TRBJ2-1, with D tentatively TRBD1 (5 bases). This CDR3 region has 17 residues. V gave up 0 bases and J gave up 0 bases, with 13 bases separating them. Germline loops: CDR1 SGDLS, CDR2 YYNGEE. CDR3 sequence: CASSVVETALSYNEQFF. As DNA, the CDR3 is TGTGCCAGCAGCGTAGTGGAGACAGCTCTCTCCTACAATGAGCAGTTCTTC.

The chain recombines TRBV5-4 with TRBJ2-3; 11 bases line up with TRBD2. Germline lookup yields CDR1 SGHNT and CDR2 YYREEE (reference sequence). V trimming: 4 bases; J trimming: 4 bases; junction bases outside the gene matches: 8. This CDR3 is 16 amino acids long. CDR3 sequence: CASSTVLAGVSDTQYF. CDR3 in DNA: TGTGCCAGCAGCACCGTACTAGCGGGAGTTTCAGATACGCAGTATTTT.

This chain joins TRBV7-8 and TRBJ2-2; 11 nucleotides align to TRBD2. J was trimmed by 0 bases and V by 5 bases; bases with no gene match: 5. The CDR3 consists of 17 residues. Germline loops: CDR1 SGHVS, CDR2 FQNEAQ. The CDR3 sequence: CASSTRLAGPNTGELFF. The CDR3 bases are TGTGCCAGCAGCACGAGACTAGCGGGACCGAACACCGGGGAGCTGTTTTTT.

V usage is TRBV5-1 and J usage is TRBJ2-7; tentatively, D is TRBD1 (7 bases). There are 12 residues in the CDR3. V was pared by 3 bases and J by 6 bases, with 10 bases between. CDR1 SGHRS and CDR2 YFSETQ come from the germline V gene. The CDR3: CASSSEGAEQYF. In DNA form, the CDR3 reads TGCGCCAGCAGCTCGGAGGGGGCCGAGCAGTACTTC. The variable domain in full, with the rest retrieved from reference TRBV5-1 and TRBJ2-7, is KAGVTQTPRYLIKTRGQQVTLSCSPISGHRSVSWYQQTPGQGLQFLFEYFSETQRNKGNFPGRFSGRQFSNSRSEMNVSTLELGDSALYLCASSSEGAEQYFGPGTRLTVT.